The 6 T cell receptor beta chains below were found in one sample sequenced in a study of patients and donors after allogeneic stem cell transplantation. TCRdb re-analysed the RT-PCR reads in MiXCR, keeping a single row per CDR3 protein. The profile shows about 210,000 distinct CDR3 sequences, over 30% of them singletons. The sequenced sample consisted of blood, either unsorted or a sorted T cell fraction (not recorded which). These receptor sequences come from a human donor who was either an allogeneic HSCT recipient or a stem cell or donor lymphocyte infusion donor (not recorded which). It is not recorded whose cells these are; they may come from a transplant donor.

This clonotype has a handful of counts. The chain is built from TRBV20-1 and TRBJ2-1; D remains ambiguous. The germline V and J ends were trimmed by 3 bases and 8 bases, with 11 bases remaining between them. The CDR3 has 12 amino acids. Looked up from germline, CDR1 is DFQATT and CDR2 is SNEGSKA (reference sequence). The DNA for the CDR3 is TGCAGTGCTAGTCGCCCTGGGGATGAGCAGTTCTTC. As protein: CSASRPGDEQFF.

CDR3 protein: CASSLLEAGNTEAFF. CDR3 DNA sequence: TGCGCCAGCAGCCTTTTAGAGGCAGGGAACACTGAAGCTTTCTTT. The J gene is TRBJ1-1, the V gene TRBV4-1; no definite D call. Per germline, CDR1 MGHRA and CDR2 YSYEKL. CDR3 length equals 15 residues. The V gene lost 4 bases and the J gene lost 1 base, with 13 bases spanning the gap.

This clonotype was observed a handful of times. The chain joins TRBV15 to TRBJ1-4; unclear D gene. Per the germline V gene, CDR1 is LNHNV and CDR2 is YYDKDF (reference sequence). This CDR3 region has 14 residues. Trimming stripped 0 bases from V and 7 bases from J, with 9 bases between. CDR3 residues: CATSRESSGEKLFF. In nucleotides, the CDR3 is TGTGCCACCAGCAGAGAATCCTCTGGTGAAAAACTGTTTTTT. Together with reference TRBV15 and TRBJ1-4, the CDR3 gives the full variable domain: DAMVIQNPRYQVTQFGKPVTLSCSQTLNHNVMYWYQQKSSQAPKLLFHYYDKDFNNEADTPDNFQSRRPNTSFCFLDIRSPGLGDTAMYLCATSRESSGEKLFFGSGTQLSVL.

The J gene is TRBJ1-5, the V gene TRBV12-3 or TRBV12-4; D is perhaps TRBD1 (6 bases). This CDR3 has 14 residues. Trimming shortened V by 5 bases and J by 9 bases, and 17 bases separated the two germline ends. The CDR3 here is CASSRGQPARPQHF. The CDR3 region has the DNA TGTGCCAGCAGTCGAGGACAGCCCGCTCGGCCCCAGCATTTT.

The rearrangement joins TRBV18 to TRBJ1-1; D is possibly TRBD1 (5 bases). Germline V gene sequence: CDR1 KGHSH, CDR2 LQKENI. This CDR3 comprises 14 residues. V was trimmed by 3 bases and J by 5 bases, leaving 13 bases between them. CDR3 amino acids: CASSPQGKRTEAFF. The CDR3 region has the DNA TGTGCCAGCTCACCCCAGGGAAAGAGGACTGAAGCTTTCTTT. Supplemented by reference TRBV18 and TRBJ1-1, the full variable domain reads NAGVMQNPRHLVRRRGQEARLRCSPMKGHSHVYWYRQLPEEGLKFMVYLQKENIIDESGMPKERFSAEFPKEGPSILRIQQVVRGDSAAYFCASSPQGKRTEAFFGQGTRLTVV.

The rearrangement joins TRBV4-1 to TRBJ1-1; possible D gene TRBD1, 5 bases. The CDR3 length is 15 residues. Germline-derived CDR1 and CDR2 are MGHRA and YSYEKL. The V end was cut by 5 bases, the J end by 4 bases, with 17 bases between. The CDR3 nucleotides are TGCGCCAGCAGCTTCCGTGCCGGGGCCAGCACTGAAGCTTTCTTT. It is translated as CASSFRAGASTEAFF.